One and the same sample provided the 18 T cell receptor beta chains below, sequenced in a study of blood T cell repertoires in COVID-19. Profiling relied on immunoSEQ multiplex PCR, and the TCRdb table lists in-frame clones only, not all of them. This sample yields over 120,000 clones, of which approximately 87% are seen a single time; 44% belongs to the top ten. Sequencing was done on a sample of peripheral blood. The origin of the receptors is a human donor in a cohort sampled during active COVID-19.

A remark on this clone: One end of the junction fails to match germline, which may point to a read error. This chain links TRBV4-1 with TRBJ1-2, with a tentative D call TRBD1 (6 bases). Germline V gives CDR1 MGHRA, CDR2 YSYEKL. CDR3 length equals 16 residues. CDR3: CASRHRTESLNYGYTF. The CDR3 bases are TGCGCCAGCCGCCACCGGACAGAAAGTCTTAACTATGGCTACACCTTC.

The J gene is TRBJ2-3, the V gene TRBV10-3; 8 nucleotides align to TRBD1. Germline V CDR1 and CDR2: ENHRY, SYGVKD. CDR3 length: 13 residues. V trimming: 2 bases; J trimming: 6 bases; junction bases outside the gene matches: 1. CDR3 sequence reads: CAISEGDRDTQYF. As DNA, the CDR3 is TGTGCCATCAGTGAGGGGGACAGGGATACGCAGTATTTT.

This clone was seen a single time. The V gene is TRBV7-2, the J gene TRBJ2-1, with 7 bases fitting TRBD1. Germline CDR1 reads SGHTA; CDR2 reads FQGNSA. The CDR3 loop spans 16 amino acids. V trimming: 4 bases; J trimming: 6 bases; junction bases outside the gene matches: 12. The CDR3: CASSSLQGERLNEQFF. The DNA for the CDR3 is TGTGCCAGCAGCTCCCTTCAGGGGGAACGGCTCAATGAGCAGTTCTTC.

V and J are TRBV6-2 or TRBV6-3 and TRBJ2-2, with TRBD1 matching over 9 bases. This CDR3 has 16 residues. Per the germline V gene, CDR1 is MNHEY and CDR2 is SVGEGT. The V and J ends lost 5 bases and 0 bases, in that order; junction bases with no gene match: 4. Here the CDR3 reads CASSRDRVPNTGELFF. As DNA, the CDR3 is TGTGCCAGCAGTAGGGACAGGGTCCCGAACACCGGGGAGCTGTTTTTT.

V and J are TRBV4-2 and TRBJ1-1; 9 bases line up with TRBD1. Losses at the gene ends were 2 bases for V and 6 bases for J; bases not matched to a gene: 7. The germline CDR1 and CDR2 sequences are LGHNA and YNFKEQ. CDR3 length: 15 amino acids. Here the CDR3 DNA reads TGTGCCAGCAGCCAATTTGGGACAGGGTTCTCTGAAGCTTTCTTT. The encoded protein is CASSQFGTGFSEAFF.

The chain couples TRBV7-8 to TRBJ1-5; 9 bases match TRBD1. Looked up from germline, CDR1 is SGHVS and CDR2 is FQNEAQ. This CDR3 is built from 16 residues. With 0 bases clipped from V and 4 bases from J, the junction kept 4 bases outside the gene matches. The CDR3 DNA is TGTGCCAGCAGCTTAGCCGGGACAGGGAGTAATCAGCCCCAGCATTTT. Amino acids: CASSLAGTGSNQPQHF. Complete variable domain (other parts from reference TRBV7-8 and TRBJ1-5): GAGVSQSPRYKVAKRGQDVALRCDPISGHVSLFWYQQALGQGPEFLTYFQNEAQLDKSGLPSDRFFAERPEGSVSTLKIQRTQQEDSAVYLCASSLAGTGSNQPQHFGDGTRLSIL.

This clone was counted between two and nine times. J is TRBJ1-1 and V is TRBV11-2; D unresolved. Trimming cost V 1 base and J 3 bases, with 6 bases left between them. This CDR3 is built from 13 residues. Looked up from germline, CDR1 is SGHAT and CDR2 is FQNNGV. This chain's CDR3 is CASSLGTDTEAFF. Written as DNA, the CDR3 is TGTGCCAGCAGCTTAGGTACAGACACTGAAGCTTTCTTT.

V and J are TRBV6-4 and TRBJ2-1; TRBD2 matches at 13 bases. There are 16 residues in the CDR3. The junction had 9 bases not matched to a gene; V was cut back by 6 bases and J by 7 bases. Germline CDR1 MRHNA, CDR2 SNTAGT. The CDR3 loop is CASSSTGTSGKNEQFF. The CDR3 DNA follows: TGTGCCAGCAGCTCTACCGGGACTAGCGGGAAGAATGAGCAGTTCTTC.

CDR3 nucleotide sequence: TGTGCCAGTAAGGAGGCCCTCCGCGCCTCTGGCTACACCTTC. Its protein is CASKEALRASGYTF. The V gene is TRBV19, the J gene TRBJ1-2; D gene ambiguous. Germline values: CDR1 LNHDA, CDR2 SQIVND (reference sequence). With 7 bases removed from V and 7 bases from J, the gap between germline ends came to 19 bases. This CDR3 spans 14 amino acids.

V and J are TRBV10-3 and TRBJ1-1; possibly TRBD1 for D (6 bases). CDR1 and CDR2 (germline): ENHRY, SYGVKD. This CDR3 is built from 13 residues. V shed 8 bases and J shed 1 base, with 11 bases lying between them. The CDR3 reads CAIGGHPNTEAFF. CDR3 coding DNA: TGTGCCATCGGGGGACACCCGAACACTGAAGCTTTCTTT.

The DNA for the CDR3 is TGTGCCAGCAGTGAAAGGCGGGCTTTCTTT. It codes for CASSERRAFF. The chain joins TRBV6-1 to TRBJ1-1; D is ambiguous. V lost 2 bases and J lost 11, with 6 bases in between. This CDR3 has 10 amino acids. Germline loops: CDR1 MNHNS, CDR2 SASEGT.

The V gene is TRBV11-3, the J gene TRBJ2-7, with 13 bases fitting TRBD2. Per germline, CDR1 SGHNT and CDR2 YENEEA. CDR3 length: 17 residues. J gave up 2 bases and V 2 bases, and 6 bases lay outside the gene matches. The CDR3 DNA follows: TGTGCCAGCAGCTTACGACTAGCGGGGGGCCACGCCTACGAGCAGTACTTC. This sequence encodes CASSLRLAGGHAYEQYF.

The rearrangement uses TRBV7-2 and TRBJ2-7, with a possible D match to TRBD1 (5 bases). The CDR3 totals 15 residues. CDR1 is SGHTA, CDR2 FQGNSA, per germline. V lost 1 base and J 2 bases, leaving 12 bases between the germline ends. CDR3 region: CASSLGQGRTYEQYF. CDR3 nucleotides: TGTGCCAGCAGCTTAGGCCAGGGCAGAACCTACGAGCAGTACTTC.

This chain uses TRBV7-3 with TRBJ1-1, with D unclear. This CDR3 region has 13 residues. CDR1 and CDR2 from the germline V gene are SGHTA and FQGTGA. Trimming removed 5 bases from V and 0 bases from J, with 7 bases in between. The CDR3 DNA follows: TGTGCCAGCAGCATGGGAGTGAACACTGAAGCTTTCTTT. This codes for CASSMGVNTEAFF.

This chain's CDR3 is CASSVAGQATGGTGELFF. The CDR3 DNA is TGTGCCAGCAGCGTAGCGGGGCAAGCTACAGGGGGAACCGGGGAGCTGTTTTTT. The chain combines TRBV9 with TRBJ2-2; 8 bases align to TRBD1. CDR1 is SGDLS and CDR2 is YYNGEE in the germline V gene. V gave up 0 bases and J gave up 5 bases; unmatched junction bases: 12. The CDR3 is 18 residues long.

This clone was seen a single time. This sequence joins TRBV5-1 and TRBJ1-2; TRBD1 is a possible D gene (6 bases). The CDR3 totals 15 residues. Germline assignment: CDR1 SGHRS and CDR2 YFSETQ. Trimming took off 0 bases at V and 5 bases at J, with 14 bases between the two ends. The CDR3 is CASSLEDGTFYGYTF. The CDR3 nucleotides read TGCGCCAGCAGCTTGGAAGACGGGACATTTTATGGCTACACCTTC. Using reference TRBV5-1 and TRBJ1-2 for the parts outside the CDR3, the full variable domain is KAGVTQTPRYLIKTRGQQVTLSCSPISGHRSVSWYQQTPGQGLQFLFEYFSETQRNKGNFPGRFSGRQFSNSRSEMNVSTLELGDSALYLCASSLEDGTFYGYTFGSGTRLTVV.

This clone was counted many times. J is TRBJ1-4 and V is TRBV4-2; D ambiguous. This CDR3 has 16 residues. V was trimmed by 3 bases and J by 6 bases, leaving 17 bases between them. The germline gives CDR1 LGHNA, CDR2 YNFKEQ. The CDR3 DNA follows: TGTGCCAGCAGCCACCAACCGGGATTCAGAGATGAAAAACTGTTTTTT. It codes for CASSHQPGFRDEKLFF.

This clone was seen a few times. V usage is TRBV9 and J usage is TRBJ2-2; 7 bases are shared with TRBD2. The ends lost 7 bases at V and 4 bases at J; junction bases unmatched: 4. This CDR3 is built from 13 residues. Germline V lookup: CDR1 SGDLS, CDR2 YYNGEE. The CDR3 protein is CASGGEVTGELFF. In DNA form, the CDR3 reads TGTGCCAGCGGGGGGGAGGTCACCGGGGAGCTGTTTTTT.